The 30 T cell receptor beta chains given below trace back to one sample, sequenced in a study of technical replicates of blood from several donors. Produced via immunoSEQ multiplex PCR; TCRdb's table is partial and in-frame only. The table has 70,000 to 80,000 clones, approximately 92% seen once. Sequencing was done on a sample of T cells isolated from PBMCs. These receptors originate from a human donor in good health.

This chain uses TRBV4-3 with TRBJ1-2; tentatively, D is TRBD1 (6 bases). There are 14 residues in the CDR3. Trimming pared 0 bases from V and 5 bases from J, leaving 10 bases between. Per the germline V gene, CDR1 is LGHNA and CDR2 is YSLEER. CDR3 bases: TGCGCCAGCAGCCAAGATCTAGGGGGTTATGGCTACACCTTC. Its translation is CASSQDLGGYGYTF.

CDR3 sequence (DNA): TGTGCCAGCAGTTATACCAGCGGGAAAGCTATAGATACGCAGTATTTT. As protein: CASSYTSGKAIDTQYF. This rearrangement joins TRBV6-6 to TRBJ2-3, with 7 bases that match TRBD2. The CDR3 has 16 residues. V gave up 3 bases and J gave up 5 bases; unmatched junction bases: 11. Germline CDR1 MNHNY, CDR2 SVGAGI (reference sequence).

The chain links TRBV29-1 to TRBJ2-1, with a tentative D call TRBD2 (5 bases). The CDR3 is 13 amino acids. Trimming removed 4 bases at V and 8 bases at J, with 15 bases between. Germline loops: CDR1 SQVTM, CDR2 ANQGSEA. For the CDR3, the DNA is TGCAGCGTTGGTGTGGGAGTAATCGATGAGCAGTTCTTC. Translating it yields CSVGVGVIDEQFF.

V is TRBV19 and J is TRBJ1-3, with D hard to call. This CDR3 contains 13 residues. Germline CDR1 reads LNHDA; CDR2 reads SQIVND (reference sequence). Trimming removed 7 bases at V and 3 bases at J, with 10 bases between. The CDR3 sequence is CASKSAGGNTIYF. The CDR3 DNA sequence: TGTGCCAGTAAATCAGCAGGTGGAAACACCATATATTTT.

The chain couples TRBV6-5 to TRBJ1-3; D remains ambiguous. The V and J ends lost 6 bases and 0 bases respectively, with 9 bases between them. Germline V gene sequence: CDR1 MNHEY, CDR2 SVGAGI. The CDR3 loop spans 14 amino acids. The DNA of the CDR3 is TGTGCCAGCAGCCCCGGTTTCTCTGGAAACACCATATATTTT. Translated: CASSPGFSGNTIYF.

The CDR3 nucleotides read TGTGCCAGCAGTAGGGTCAGCGGGTATGGCTACACCTTC. Residues: CASSRVSGYGYTF. The rearrangement links TRBV28 to TRBJ1-2; no definite D call. The V end lost 5 bases, the J end lost 5 bases, and 12 bases lay between the germline ends. Germline V gives CDR1 MDHEN, CDR2 SYDVKM. CDR3 length: 13 residues.

In DNA form, the CDR3 reads TGTGCCAGCGACAGAAAAAGCAATCAGCCCCAGCATTTT. Translated, it gives CASDRKSNQPQHF. The chain has TRBV19 and TRBJ1-5; the D gene is possibly TRBD1 (5 bases). Germline CDR1 and CDR2: LNHDA and SQIVND (reference sequence). The CDR3 sequence is 13 residues long. V lost 9 bases to trimming and J lost 1 base, with 10 bases between them.

The J gene is TRBJ2-7, the V gene TRBV28; 8 nucleotides agree with TRBD1. V was pared by 6 bases and J by 2 bases, with 9 bases of the junction left unmatched. There are 15 residues in the CDR3. Germline CDR1 MDHEN, CDR2 SYDVKM. The CDR3 region has the DNA TGTGCCAGCAGATTCGGGGACAGGCTTACCTACGAGCAGTACTTC. Residues: CASRFGDRLTYEQYF.

This clone was counted between two and nine times. V and J are TRBV2 and TRBJ1-2; D unresolved. Germline V lookup: CDR1 SNHLY, CDR2 FYNNEI. The CDR3 contains 11 residues. The germline V and J ends were trimmed by 7 bases and 4 bases, with 7 bases remaining between them. DNA of the CDR3: TGTGCCAGCATGAACATCTATGGCTACACCTTC. This translates into CASMNIYGYTF. The full variable domain, with the rest looked up from reference TRBV2 and TRBJ1-2, is EPEVTQTPSHQVTQMGQEVILRCVPISNHLYFYWYRQILGQKVEFLVSFYNNEISEKSEIFDDQFSVERPDGSNFTLKIRSTKLEDSAMYFCASMNIYGYTFGSGTRLTVV.

V is TRBV4-2 and J is TRBJ2-1; the D gene is possibly TRBD2 (6 bases). CDR1 and CDR2 (germline): LGHNA, YNFKEQ. Trimming took off 8 bases at V and 3 bases at J, with 11 bases between the two ends. CDR3 length: 13 amino acids. The CDR3 loop is CASAGGNYNEQFF. The DNA of the CDR3 is TGTGCCAGCGCCGGCGGGAACTACAATGAGCAGTTCTTC.

The chain recombines TRBV11-3 with TRBJ2-1; TRBD1 is a possible D gene (6 bases). With 5 bases removed from V and 9 bases from J, the gap between germline ends came to 20 bases. The V gene's germline CDR1 is SGHNT and CDR2 YENEEA. The length of the CDR3 is 15 residues. This CDR3 reads CASSEGVAPRGEQFF. The CDR3 bases are TGTGCCAGCAGCGAAGGGGTAGCCCCCAGGGGTGAGCAGTTCTTC. Based on the CDR3 plus reference TRBV11-3 and TRBJ2-1, the full variable domain is EAGVVQSPRYKIIEKKQPVAFWCNPISGHNTLYWYLQNLGQGPELLIRYENEEAVDDSQLPKDRFSAERLKGVDSTLKIQPAELGDSAVYLCASSEGVAPRGEQFFGPGTRLTVL.

This chain uses TRBV5-1 with TRBJ1-1; 9 bases fit TRBD1. In germline, CDR1 is SGHRS, CDR2 YFSETQ. This CDR3 spans 13 amino acids. After removal of 0 bases from V and 11 bases from J, the junction contained 5 bases not matched to a gene. This chain's CDR3 is CASSLDRDRAAFF. CDR3 DNA: TGCGCCAGCAGCTTGGACCGGGACAGGGCGGCTTTCTTT.

V gene TRBV7-2 combines with J gene TRBJ1-2; tentatively, D is TRBD1 (6 bases). This CDR3 contains 14 residues. The V and J ends lost 3 bases and 7 bases respectively, with 15 bases between them. Germline V CDR1 and CDR2: SGHTA, FQGNSA. The CDR3 DNA sequence: TGTGCCAGCAGCTTTCATCAGTCACAGGGTGGCTACACCTTC. Protein sequence: CASSFHQSQGGYTF.

V is TRBV4-2 and J is TRBJ1-3, with 12 bases identical to TRBD1. This CDR3 spans 18 amino acids. V was clipped by 3 bases and J by 3 bases; unmatched bases: 9. Germline-derived CDR1 and CDR2 are LGHNA and YNFKEQ. The CDR3 coding sequence is TGTGCCAGCAGCCAGTCGGGACAGGGGGCCCTTGGTGGAAACACCATATATTTT. Protein sequence: CASSQSGQGALGGNTIYF.

J is TRBJ1-5 and V is TRBV27; D gene uncertain. V was trimmed by 5 bases and J by 2 bases, leaving 13 bases between them. The CDR3 runs 15 residues. CDR1 MNHEY and CDR2 SMNVEV come from the germline V gene (reference sequence). This CDR3 is CASSPGVSGNQPQHF. The CDR3 coding sequence is TGTGCCAGCAGTCCCGGGGTTTCGGGCAATCAGCCCCAGCATTTT.

This chain links TRBV11-3 with TRBJ2-7; 7 nucleotides agree with TRBD2. This CDR3 region has 15 residues. The ends lost 1 base at V and 0 bases at J; junction bases unmatched: 3. CDR1 and CDR2 (germline): SGHNT, YENEEA. DNA for the CDR3: TGTGCCAGCAGCTTAGGGGCGGGAGACTCCTACGAGCAGTACTTC. It yields the protein CASSLGAGDSYEQYF.

The chain employs TRBV2 and TRBJ1-5; possible D gene TRBD1, 5 bases. Germline CDR1 and CDR2: SNHLY and FYNNEI. V dropped 2 bases and J dropped 6 bases, with 8 bases sitting between them. This CDR3 has 13 residues. The CDR3 nucleotides are TGTGCCAGCAGTGAACAGGGAGGTCAGCCCCAGCATTTT. Translated: CASSEQGGQPQHF.

This chain joins TRBV7-2 and TRBJ1-1; the D is unclear. V dropped 5 bases and J dropped 11 bases, with 21 bases sitting between them. The germline V gene has CDR1 SGHTA and CDR2 FQGNSA. CDR3 size: 14 residues. CDR3 sequence reads: CASSLGAASFQAFF. DNA of the CDR3: TGTGCCAGCAGCCTCGGAGCGGCATCTTTTCAGGCTTTCTTT.

This clone has a single count. The chain couples TRBV29-1 to TRBJ1-5, with a weak D call TRBD1 (5 bases). This CDR3 comprises 13 residues. V was shortened by 6 bases and J by 7 bases, with 16 bases between the two germline ends. CDR1 and CDR2 from the germline V gene are SQVTM and ANQGSEA. For the CDR3, the DNA is TGCAGCGTCAATCCGCCAGGGATCCAGCCCCAGCATTTT. Protein product: CSVNPPGIQPQHF.

The rearrangement links TRBV7-9 to TRBJ1-2, with 7 positions matching TRBD1. The CDR3 length is 16 residues. V dropped 5 bases and J dropped 8; count of bases not matched to a gene: 17. CDR1 and CDR2 (germline): SEHNR, FQNEAQ (reference sequence). The CDR3 region has the DNA TGTGCCAGCAGCCTTGGACAGGCGGCCCTAACAGGCGGCTACACCTTC. This sequence encodes CASSLGQAALTGGYTF.

This sequence joins TRBV23-1 and TRBJ1-5, with 7 bases matching TRBD1. TRBV23-1 counts as an open reading frame of uncertain function. The CDR3 sequence is 15 residues long. The trim removed 4 bases at V and 6 bases at J, leaving 9 bases unmatched. The CDR3 spells CASSLFDRESQPQHF. The CDR3 coding sequence is TGCGCCAGCAGTCTATTTGACAGGGAGAGTCAGCCCCAGCATTTT.

The chain couples TRBV9 to TRBJ2-1; D not resolved. The CDR3 is 13 amino acids. V was pared by 1 base and J by 7 bases, with 9 bases between. The V gene's germline CDR1 is SGDLS and CDR2 YYNGEE. In nucleotides, the CDR3 is TGTGCCAGCAGCGTAAACCTGCTAAATGAGCAGTTCTTC. This codes for CASSVNLLNEQFF.

The V and J genes are TRBV6-4 and TRBJ1-5; D unresolved. V gave up 2 bases and J gave up 7 bases, with 9 bases separating them. The CDR3 sequence is 13 residues long. Germline CDR1 MRHNA, CDR2 SNTAGT. The CDR3 sequence: CASSDEVGQPQHF. The CDR3 region has the DNA TGTGCCAGCAGTGACGAGGTCGGCCAGCCCCAGCATTTT.

This clone was seen only once. The chain couples TRBV27 to TRBJ1-2, with D possibly matching TRBD1 (5 bases). The V end lost 2 bases, the J end lost 0 bases, and 10 bases lay between the germline ends. Germline V lookup: CDR1 MNHEY, CDR2 SMNVEV (reference sequence). The CDR3 extends over 15 amino acids. In DNA, the CDR3 is TGTGCCAGCAGTTTAAGGTGGGGCACTAACTATGGCTACACCTTC. Its translation: CASSLRWGTNYGYTF.

This sequence joins TRBV6-1 and TRBJ2-2, with D possibly TRBD2 on 5 matching bases. The CDR3 has 15 residues. The germline CDR1 and CDR2 sequences are MNHNS and SASEGT. V was trimmed by 7 bases and J by 6 bases, leaving 18 bases between them. This CDR3 is CASILNGMGSGELFF. In DNA, the CDR3 is TGTGCCAGCATTTTAAACGGGATGGGGTCCGGGGAGCTGTTTTTT.

The chain joins TRBV27 to TRBJ2-7; 8 bases agree with TRBD2. CDR1 is MNHEY, CDR2 SMNVEV, per germline (reference sequence). V was pared by 8 bases and J by 0 bases, with 3 bases of the junction left unmatched. This CDR3 is built from 13 residues. CDR3 region: CASRGGSSYEQYF. DNA of the CDR3: TGTGCCAGCCGGGGGGGGAGCTCCTACGAGCAGTACTTC.

The rearrangement uses TRBV5-1 and TRBJ2-7; a possible D gene is TRBD2 (6 bases). Germline assignment: CDR1 SGHRS and CDR2 YFSETQ. V was pared by 1 base and J by 3 bases, with 17 bases between. This CDR3 spans 16 amino acids. CDR3 in amino acids: CASSLFEGGSLYEQYF. The CDR3 nucleotides read TGCGCCAGCAGCTTGTTCGAGGGAGGCTCTCTCTACGAGCAGTACTTC.

As DNA, the CDR3 is TGTGCCAGCAGTGAAGGACAGGGACCAATCTATAGCAATCAGCCCCAGCATTTT. This sequence encodes CASSEGQGPIYSNQPQHF. The chain joins TRBV2 to TRBJ1-5, with 7 bases that match TRBD1. Germline V gene sequence: CDR1 SNHLY, CDR2 FYNNEI. The CDR3 is 18 residues long. Trimming took 1 base from V and 0 from J; bases not matched to a gene: 9.

The genes are TRBV5-4 and TRBJ2-2, with D possibly matching TRBD1 (5 bases). The CDR3 is 12 amino acids. Germline CDR1 and CDR2: SGHNT and YYREEE (reference sequence). Trimming left V 2 bases short and J 9 bases short, with 8 bases between. CDR3 in amino acids: CASSLRGWELFF. The CDR3 region has the DNA TGTGCCAGCAGCTTAAGGGGCTGGGAGCTGTTTTTT.

This clone showed up just a few times. The chain employs TRBV20-1 and TRBJ1-1; no clear D gene. CDR1 is DFQATT, CDR2 SNEGSKA, per germline (reference sequence). Trimming cost V 5 bases and J 6 bases, with 7 bases left between them. The CDR3 loop spans 10 amino acids. The chain's CDR3 is CSAGRSEAFF. The CDR3 DNA is TGCAGTGCTGGTAGATCTGAAGCTTTCTTT.